Shown below are 14 T cell receptor beta chains from a single sample sequenced in a study of shared clonotypes between healthy human individuals (dated by TCRdb to 2018 to 2021). The receptor library was made with the immunoSEQ multiplex PCR assay. Sourced from immuneACCESS, this table was stored by TCRdb with only in-frame sequences that have V and J called. A share of the clones is absent; for the studies checked, an unresolved V gene accounts for under half, and the remainder has no known explanation. The sample includes roughly 1 million clones, with around four fifths observed a single time. Approximately 1.5% of the sample is held by the ten biggest clonotypes. Sequencing input: memory CD4+ T cells sorted from blood. The intended sense of this specimen's cell subset or site label: CD45RA-negative fraction. These receptor sequences come from a man aged 18 to 29 in good health.

This clone showed up just once. CDR3 coding DNA: TGTGCCAGTGGGACCTCTCAAGAGACCCAGTACTTC. Its protein product is CASGTSQETQYF. This sequence joins TRBV28 and TRBJ2-5, with D perhaps assigned TRBD1 or TRBD2 (5 bases each). The CDR3 is 12 residues long. V was pared by 9 bases and J by 2 bases, with 10 bases between. CDR1 MDHEN and CDR2 SYDVKM come from the germline V gene.

This chain connects TRBV6-5 to TRBJ2-7; perhaps TRBD1 as D (6 bases). Germline loops: CDR1 MNHEY, CDR2 SVGAGI. There are 14 residues in the CDR3. Deletions cut 0 bases from V and 8 bases from J, with 14 bases between. For the CDR3, the DNA is TGTGCCAGCAGTTACTCGGTTATAACAGGGAAGCAGTACTTC. This translates into CASSYSVITGKQYF.

This clone was counted many times. V gene TRBV5-1 combines with J gene TRBJ2-7; D is tentatively TRBD1 or TRBD2 (5 bases each). Per the germline V gene, CDR1 is SGHRS and CDR2 is YFSETQ. CDR3 size: 14 residues. Trimming removed 1 base from V and 5 bases from J, with 13 bases in between. The DNA of the CDR3 is TGCGCCAGCAGCTTGTATCCAGGGACGAACGAGCAGTACTTC. Its translation is CASSLYPGTNEQYF.

The chain has TRBV9 and TRBJ2-1, with D possibly TRBD2 on 5 matching bases. Germline V gene data show CDR1 as SGDLS and CDR2 as YYNGEE. Trimming removed 4 bases at V and 9 bases at J, with 17 bases between. This CDR3 is built from 14 residues. The CDR3 reads CASSPHGGEGEQFF. The DNA of the CDR3 is TGTGCCAGCAGCCCCCACGGAGGTGAAGGTGAGCAGTTCTTC. Based on the CDR3 plus reference TRBV9 and TRBJ2-1, the full variable domain is DSGVTQTPKHLITATGQRVTLRCSPRSGDLSVYWYQQSLDQGLQFLIQYYNGEERAKGNILERFSAQQFPDLHSELNLSSLELGDSALYFCASSPHGGEGEQFFGPGTRLTVL.

With regard to this clone: In the same sample, other DNA sequences code for this CDR3. This rearrangement joins TRBV4-3 to TRBJ2-5; 11 bases are shared with TRBD2. Germline V CDR1 and CDR2: LGHNA, YSLEER. The CDR3 length is 16 residues. V lost 1 base and J lost 2; bases outside the gene matches: 3. In DNA, the CDR3 is TGCGCCAGCAGCCAAGGTCTAGCGGGGGGACAAGAGACCCAGTACTTC. This codes for CASSQGLAGGQETQYF.

V and J are TRBV18 and TRBJ1-2; D is undetermined. Deletions cut 1 base from V and 0 bases from J, with 12 bases between. The CDR3 runs 16 residues. Germline assignment: CDR1 KGHSH and CDR2 LQKENI. CDR3 in amino acids: CASSPLKESANYGYTF. The CDR3 DNA reads TGTGCCAGCTCACCACTGAAAGAATCGGCTAACTATGGCTACACCTTC.

This clone was detected only a few times. The chain carries TRBV6-1 and TRBJ2-1; TRBD1 agrees at 9 bases. The CDR3 is 15 amino acids. V trimming: 6 bases; J trimming: 4 bases; junction bases outside the gene matches: 7. Germline V gives CDR1 MNHNS, CDR2 SASEGT. The CDR3 protein is CASREQGAQYNEQFF. In DNA form, the CDR3 reads TGTGCCAGCAGAGAACAGGGGGCGCAGTACAATGAGCAGTTCTTC.

The chain uses TRBV7-9 and TRBJ2-1; no definite D call. The CDR3 extends over 14 amino acids. Trimming left V 5 bases short and J 2 bases short, with 10 bases between. The V gene's germline CDR1 is SEHNR and CDR2 FQNEAQ (reference sequence). The CDR3 protein is CASSPPRTYNEQFF. CDR3 sequence (DNA): TGTGCCAGCAGCCCTCCTAGGACCTACAATGAGCAGTTCTTC.

This chain uses TRBV15 with TRBJ1-1; 7 bases are a match to TRBD1. Germline V gives CDR1 LNHNV, CDR2 YYDKDF (reference sequence). CDR3 length equals 14 residues. The trim removed 7 bases at V and 5 bases at J, leaving 10 bases unmatched. The chain's CDR3 is CATTNRGSITEAFF. CDR3 bases: TGTGCCACCACTAACAGGGGTTCTATAACTGAAGCTTTCTTT.

The J gene is TRBJ2-5, the V gene TRBV9, with 13 nucleotides matching TRBD2. The germline V gene encodes CDR1 SGDLS and CDR2 YYNGEE. The J segment lost 4 bases and the V segment lost 2 bases, leaving 8 bases of the junction unmatched. CDR3 size: 17 residues. The CDR3 DNA reads as TGTGCCAGCAGCGTGGGACTAGCGGGGTCCCTGGGAGAGACCCAGTACTTC. Its translation is CASSVGLAGSLGETQYF.

Note on this clone: At one end, the junction sequence differs from germline, possibly due to a read error. The chain links TRBV4-1 to TRBJ2-1, with 14 bases aligning to TRBD2. This CDR3 has 13 residues. Per germline, CDR1 MGHRA and CDR2 YSYEKL. The CDR3 DNA reads as TGCGCCAGCAGCCAACCCGGGACTAGCGGGGGCATCTTC. This translates into CASSQPGTSGGIF.

This clone was detected only a few times. The chain carries TRBV5-1 and TRBJ1-1; D is unclear. The V gene lost 3 bases and the J gene lost 3 bases, with 9 bases spanning the gap. CDR1 SGHRS and CDR2 YFSETQ come from the germline V gene. The CDR3 totals 13 residues. In DNA form, the CDR3 reads TGCGCCAGCAGCTCCCAGGCGGACACTGAAGCTTTCTTT. Its protein product is CASSSQADTEAFF.

The count of this clone is one. The J gene is TRBJ2-7, the V gene TRBV15; perhaps TRBD2 as D (8 bases). Germline loops: CDR1 LNHNV, CDR2 YYDKDF (reference sequence). Trimming cost V 3 bases and J 2 bases, with 20 bases left between them. This CDR3 contains 17 residues. This CDR3 is CATSSPSGQRGPYEQYF. DNA of the CDR3: TGTGCCACCAGCAGTCCCTCGGGACAGCGGGGGCCCTACGAGCAGTACTTC.

This chain links TRBV5-6 with TRBJ1-6, with 8 nucleotides matching TRBD1. In germline, CDR1 is SGHDT, CDR2 YYEEEE. The V segment lost 2 bases and the J segment 10 bases; nucleotides outside the gene matches: 5. This CDR3 comprises 14 residues. Here the CDR3 reads CASSFDDRGSPLHF. DNA for the CDR3: TGTGCCAGCAGCTTCGATGACAGGGGATCACCCCTCCACTTT.